The present TCR beta chain was sequenced within a study of regulatory T cells in long-lasting Graves disease. Study findings and constraints: Under persistent disease, TRBV28, TRBJ1-2 and TRBJ2-5 were used preferentially. The sample size was small, and this may have reduced accuracy. Lower TCR diversity characterized persistent Graves' patients relative to newly diagnosed patients.

Noted time point: persistent/refractory GD, antithyroid drugs over 5 years with positive TRAb. RNA extracted from PBMCs served as the sequencing template. The patients were enrolled through endocrinology in Xi'an, China. This clonotype occurred a few times. Its target is unknown. Germline V CDR1 and CDR2: DFQATT, SNEGSKA (reference sequence). V lost 0 bases and J 4 bases, leaving 10 bases between the germline ends. The CDR3 contains 15 residues. Libraries of TCR beta came from iRepertoire HTBI primers plus Arm-PCR of CDR3 regions. One entry per CDR3 protein, called by TCRdb with MiXCR from the multiplex PCR reads. The table includes 350,000 to 500,000 distinct CDR3 sequences, around a fifth detected once.

This chain links TRBV20-1 with TRBJ1-6; D ambiguous. This specimen consisted of peripheral blood mononuclear cells (PBMCs), obtained when the disease was refractory, from a patient treated with antithyroid drugs. This TCR derives from a female donor with Graves disease. This CDR3 is CSARERADYNSPLHF. The CDR3 coding sequence is TGCAGTGCTAGAGAAAGGGCCGATTATAATTCACCCCTCCACTTT.